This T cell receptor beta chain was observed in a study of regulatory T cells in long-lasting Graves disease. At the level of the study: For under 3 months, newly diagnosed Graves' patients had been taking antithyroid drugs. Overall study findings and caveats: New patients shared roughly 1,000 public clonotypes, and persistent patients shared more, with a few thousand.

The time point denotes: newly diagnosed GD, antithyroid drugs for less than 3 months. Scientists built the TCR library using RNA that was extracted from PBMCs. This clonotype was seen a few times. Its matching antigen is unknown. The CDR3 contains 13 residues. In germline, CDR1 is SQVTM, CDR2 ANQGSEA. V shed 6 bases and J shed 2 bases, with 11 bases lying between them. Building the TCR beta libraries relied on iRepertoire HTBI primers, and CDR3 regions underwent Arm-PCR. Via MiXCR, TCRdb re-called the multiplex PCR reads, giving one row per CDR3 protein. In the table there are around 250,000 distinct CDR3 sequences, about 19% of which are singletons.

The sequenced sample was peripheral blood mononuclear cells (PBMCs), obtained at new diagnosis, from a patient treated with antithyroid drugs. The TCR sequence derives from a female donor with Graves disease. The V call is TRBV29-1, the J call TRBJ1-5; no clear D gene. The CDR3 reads CSVNSGGNQPQHF. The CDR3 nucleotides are TGCAGCGTAAATTCCGGGGGCAATCAGCCCCAGCATTTT. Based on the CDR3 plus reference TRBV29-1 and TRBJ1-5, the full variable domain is SAVISQKPSRDICQRGTSLTIQCQVDSQVTMMFWYRQQPGQSLTLIATANQGSEATYESGFVIDKFPISRPNLTFSTLTVSNMSPEDSSIYLCSVNSGGNQPQHFGDGTRLSIL.